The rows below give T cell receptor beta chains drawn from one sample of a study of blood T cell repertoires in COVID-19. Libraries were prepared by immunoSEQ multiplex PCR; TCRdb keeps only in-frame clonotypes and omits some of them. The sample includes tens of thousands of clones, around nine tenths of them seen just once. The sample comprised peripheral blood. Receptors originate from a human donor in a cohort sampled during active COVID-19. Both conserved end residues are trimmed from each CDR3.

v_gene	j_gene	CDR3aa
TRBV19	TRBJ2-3	ASSTGTSGPSTDTQY
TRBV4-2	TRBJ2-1	ASSSGLAGDEQF
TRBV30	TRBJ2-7	AWSVSSGAYEQY
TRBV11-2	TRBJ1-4	ASTYLGTGVEKLF
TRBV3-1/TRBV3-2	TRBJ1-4	ASSQRGQEKLF
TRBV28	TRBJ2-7	ASSLGPSGLYEQY
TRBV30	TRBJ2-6	AWLRGGAPGANVLT
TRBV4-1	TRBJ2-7	ASSQYGTSGTYEQY
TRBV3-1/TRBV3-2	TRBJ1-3	ASSQFSTVRYSGNTIY
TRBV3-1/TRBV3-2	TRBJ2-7	ASSQGSGGLAEQY
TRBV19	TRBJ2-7	ASSWGGEQY
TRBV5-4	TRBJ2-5	ASSSPGGEETQY
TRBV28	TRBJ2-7	ASSRLAGGPAFNYEQY
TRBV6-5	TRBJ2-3	ASGASDTQY
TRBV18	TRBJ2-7	ASSPPGQSYEQY
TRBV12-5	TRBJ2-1	ASGLGDEQF
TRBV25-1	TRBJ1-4	ASSEWEGFGDEKLF
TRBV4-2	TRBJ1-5	ASSQEGGRTGRGPQH
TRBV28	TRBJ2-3	ASSFSRLAGRTDTQY
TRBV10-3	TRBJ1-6	AISVQGAGNSPLH
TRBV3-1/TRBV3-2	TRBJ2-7	ASSPLGGEDHEQY
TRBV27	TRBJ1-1	ASSLYRGLVNTEAF
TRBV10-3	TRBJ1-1	AIRSPGGTAF
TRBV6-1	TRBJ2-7	ASSESRRQGFSYEQY
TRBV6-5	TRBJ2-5	ASSTLAGETQY
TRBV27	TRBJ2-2	ASSFRDRVRTSGRAYYTGELF
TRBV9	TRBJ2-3	ASSVGGSSTDTQY
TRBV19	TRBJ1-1	ASSITGATEAF